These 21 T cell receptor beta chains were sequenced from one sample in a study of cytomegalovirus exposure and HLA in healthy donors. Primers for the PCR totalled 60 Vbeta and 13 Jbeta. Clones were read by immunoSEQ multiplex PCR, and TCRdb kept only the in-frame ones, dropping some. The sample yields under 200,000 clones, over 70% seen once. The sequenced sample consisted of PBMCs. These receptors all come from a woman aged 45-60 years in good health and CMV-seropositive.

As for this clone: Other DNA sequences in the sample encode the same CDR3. Written as DNA, the CDR3 is TGTGCCAGCTCACCGGGACAGAACACTGAAGCTTTCTTT. It encodes CASSPGQNTEAFF. This rearrangement joins TRBV18 to TRBJ1-1, with a possible D match to TRBD1 (6 bases). Deletions cut 3 bases from V and 1 base from J, with 6 bases between. CDR3 length: 13 amino acids. The germline V gene encodes CDR1 KGHSH and CDR2 LQKENI.

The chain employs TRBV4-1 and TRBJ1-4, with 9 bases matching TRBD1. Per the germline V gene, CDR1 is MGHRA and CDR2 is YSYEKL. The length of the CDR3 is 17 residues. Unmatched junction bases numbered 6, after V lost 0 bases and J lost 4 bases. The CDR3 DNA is TGCGCCAGCAGCCAAGATAAGGGGACAGGGTATAATGAAAAACTGTTTTTT. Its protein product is CASSQDKGTGYNEKLFF.

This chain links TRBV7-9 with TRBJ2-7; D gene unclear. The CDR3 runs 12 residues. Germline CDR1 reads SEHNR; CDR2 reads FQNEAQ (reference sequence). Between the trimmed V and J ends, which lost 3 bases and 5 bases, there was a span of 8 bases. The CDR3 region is CASSFAVNEQYF. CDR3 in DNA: TGTGCCAGCAGCTTCGCAGTCAACGAGCAGTACTTC.

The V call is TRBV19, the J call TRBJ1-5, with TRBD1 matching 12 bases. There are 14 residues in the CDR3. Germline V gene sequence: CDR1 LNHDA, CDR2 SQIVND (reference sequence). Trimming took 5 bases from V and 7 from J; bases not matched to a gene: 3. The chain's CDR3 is CASSRDRGRQPQHF. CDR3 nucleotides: TGTGCCAGTAGTCGGGACAGGGGGCGGCAGCCCCAGCATTTT.

The CDR3, as DNA: TGCGCCAGCAGTCAAAAGGGGGTAGCAGAGACCCAGTACTTC. Residues: CASSQKGVAETQYF. This chain links TRBV23-1 with TRBJ2-5; TRBD1 is a possible D gene (6 bases). TRBV23-1 is filed as an ORF, its function uncertain. The CDR3 runs to 14 residues. Trimming took 2 bases from V and 4 from J, leaving 11 bases between them.

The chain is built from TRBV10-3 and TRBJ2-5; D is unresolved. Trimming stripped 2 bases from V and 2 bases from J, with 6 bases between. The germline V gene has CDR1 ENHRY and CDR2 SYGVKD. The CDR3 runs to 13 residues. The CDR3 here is CAISELEQETQYF. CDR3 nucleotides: TGTGCCATCAGTGAGCTTGAGCAAGAGACCCAGTACTTC.

The DNA of the CDR3 is TGCGCCAGCAGCCCGCGGACAGGCCCGGTGAACACTGAAGCTTTCTTT. Translated, it gives CASSPRTGPVNTEAFF. This sequence joins TRBV5-1 and TRBJ1-1; 7 positions match TRBD1. This CDR3 has 16 residues. The germline gives CDR1 SGHRS, CDR2 YFSETQ. With V trimmed by 4 bases and J by 0 bases, 9 bases remained unmatched.

The CDR3 region has the DNA TGTGCCAGCAGCTTAGAGACTAGTGCTACGCAGTATTTT. Translating gives CASSLETSATQYF. The V call is TRBV11-2, the J call TRBJ2-3; D is possibly TRBD2 (6 bases). The germline V gene encodes CDR1 SGHAT and CDR2 FQNNGV. This CDR3 comprises 13 residues. Trimming left V 0 bases short and J 8 bases short, with 9 bases between.

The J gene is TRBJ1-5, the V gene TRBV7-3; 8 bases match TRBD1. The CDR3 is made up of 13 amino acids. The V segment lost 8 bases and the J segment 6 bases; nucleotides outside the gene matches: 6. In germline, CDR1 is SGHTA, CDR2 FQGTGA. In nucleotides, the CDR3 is TGTGCCAGCGACAGGGGCAGGGGTCAGCCCCAGCATTTT. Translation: CASDRGRGQPQHF.

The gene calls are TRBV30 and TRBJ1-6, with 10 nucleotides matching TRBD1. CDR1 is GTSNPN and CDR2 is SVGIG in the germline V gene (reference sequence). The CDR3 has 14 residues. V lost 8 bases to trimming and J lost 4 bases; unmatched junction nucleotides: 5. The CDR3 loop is CAGWDRGYNSPLHF. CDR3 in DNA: TGTGCCGGATGGGACAGGGGATATAATTCACCCCTCCACTTT.

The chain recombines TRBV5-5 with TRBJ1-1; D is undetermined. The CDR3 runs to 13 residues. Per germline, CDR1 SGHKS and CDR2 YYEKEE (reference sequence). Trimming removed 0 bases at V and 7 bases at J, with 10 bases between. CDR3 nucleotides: TGTGCCAGCAGCTTGGCCGGCGGGGTTGAAGCTTTCTTT. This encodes CASSLAGGVEAFF.

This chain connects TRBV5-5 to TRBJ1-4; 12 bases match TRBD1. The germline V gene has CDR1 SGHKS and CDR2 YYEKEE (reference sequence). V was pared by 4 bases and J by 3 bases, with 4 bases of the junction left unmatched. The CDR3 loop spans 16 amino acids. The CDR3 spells CASSPGQGASNEKLFF. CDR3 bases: TGTGCCAGCAGCCCGGGACAGGGGGCTTCTAATGAAAAACTGTTTTTT.

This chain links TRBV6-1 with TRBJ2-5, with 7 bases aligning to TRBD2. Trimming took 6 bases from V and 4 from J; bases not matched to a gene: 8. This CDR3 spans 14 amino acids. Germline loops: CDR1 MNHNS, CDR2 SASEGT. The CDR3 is CASSGAQRGETQYF. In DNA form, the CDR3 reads TGTGCCAGCAGCGGGGCCCAGCGGGGAGAGACCCAGTACTTC.

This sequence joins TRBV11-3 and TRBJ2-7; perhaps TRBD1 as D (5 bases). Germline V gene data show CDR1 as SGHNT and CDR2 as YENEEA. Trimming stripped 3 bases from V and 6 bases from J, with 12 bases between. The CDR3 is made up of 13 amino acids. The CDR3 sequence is CASSLVGEGEQYF. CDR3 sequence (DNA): TGTGCCAGCAGCTTGGTAGGGGAAGGCGAGCAGTACTTC.

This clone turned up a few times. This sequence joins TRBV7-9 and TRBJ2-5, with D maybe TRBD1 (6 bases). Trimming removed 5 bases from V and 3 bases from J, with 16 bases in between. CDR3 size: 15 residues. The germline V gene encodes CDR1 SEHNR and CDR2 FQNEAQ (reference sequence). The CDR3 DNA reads TGTGCCAGCAGCCAGATAGGACAGACAAAAGAGACCCAGTACTTC. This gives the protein CASSQIGQTKETQYF.

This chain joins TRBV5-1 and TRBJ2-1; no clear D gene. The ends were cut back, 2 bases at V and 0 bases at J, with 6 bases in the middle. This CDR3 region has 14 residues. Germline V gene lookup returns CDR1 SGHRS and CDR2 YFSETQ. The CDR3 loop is CASSFTPSYNEQFF. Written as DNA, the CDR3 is TGCGCCAGCAGCTTCACACCCTCCTACAATGAGCAGTTCTTC.

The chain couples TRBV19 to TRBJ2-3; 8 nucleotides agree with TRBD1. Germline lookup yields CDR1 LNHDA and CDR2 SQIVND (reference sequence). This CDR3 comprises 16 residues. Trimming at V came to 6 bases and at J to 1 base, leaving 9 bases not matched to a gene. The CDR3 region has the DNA TGTGCCAGTAGCTCTTTCGGACAGGGCGGCACAGATACGCAGTATTTT. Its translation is CASSSFGQGGTDTQYF.

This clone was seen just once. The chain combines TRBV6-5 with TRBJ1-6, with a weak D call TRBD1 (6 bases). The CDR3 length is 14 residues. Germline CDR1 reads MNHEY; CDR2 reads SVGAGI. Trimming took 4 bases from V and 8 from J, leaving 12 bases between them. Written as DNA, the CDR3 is TGTGCCAGCAGTTTGTCAGGGGCCCATTCACCCCTCCACTTT. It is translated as CASSLSGAHSPLHF.

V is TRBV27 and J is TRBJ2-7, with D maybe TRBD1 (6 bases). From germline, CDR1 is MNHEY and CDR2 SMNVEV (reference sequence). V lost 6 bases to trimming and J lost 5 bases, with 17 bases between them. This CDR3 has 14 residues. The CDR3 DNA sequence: TGTGCCAGCAGAGGGGCCGGGACAAGAGACGAGCAGTACTTC. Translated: CASRGAGTRDEQYF.

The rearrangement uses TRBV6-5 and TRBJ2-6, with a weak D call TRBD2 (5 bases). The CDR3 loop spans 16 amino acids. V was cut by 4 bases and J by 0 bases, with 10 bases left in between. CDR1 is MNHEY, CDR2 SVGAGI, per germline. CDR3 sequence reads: CASSLRGGSGANVLTF. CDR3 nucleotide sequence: TGTGCCAGCAGTTTAAGAGGAGGCTCTGGGGCCAACGTCCTGACTTTC.

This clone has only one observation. CDR3 DNA sequence: TGCAGTGCTGAGGATAGAAATGAGCAGTTCTTC. Its translation is CSAEDRNEQFF. V gene TRBV20-1 combines with J gene TRBJ2-1; D unclear. This CDR3 has 11 amino acids. From germline, CDR1 is DFQATT and CDR2 SNEGSKA (reference sequence). Trimming stripped 5 bases from V and 7 bases from J, with 9 bases between.